Each of the 30 T cell receptor beta chains below was sequenced from the same sample in a study of cytomegalovirus exposure and HLA in healthy donors (TCRdb year 2017). Receptor amplification or capture employed the immunoSEQ multiplex PCR assay. A mixture of 60 forward primers for TCR Vbeta segments and 13 reverse primers for TCR Jbeta segments was used in the multiplex PCR. Imported from immuneACCESS, the table was reduced by TCRdb to in-frame sequences with V and J called. These copies leave out some clones; in studies compared against another copy, an unresolved V gene accounts for under half, and the cause of the remainder is not known. This sample's table carries 100,000 to 150,000 clones. The ten largest account for 1.5% to 2% of the sample. Sequences were obtained from PBMCs. Receptor source: a woman aged 40 to 50 in good health and CMV-seropositive.

The rearrangement links TRBV28 to TRBJ2-1; unclear D gene. There are 14 residues in the CDR3. Per germline, CDR1 MDHEN and CDR2 SYDVKM. Trimming pared 0 bases from V and 5 bases from J, leaving 8 bases between. The CDR3 DNA reads as TGTGCCAGCAGTTTATGGGCCAGGAACAATGAGCAGTTCTTC. It encodes CASSLWARNNEQFF.

The chain has TRBV6-4 and TRBJ1-3, with D possibly being TRBD1 (5 bases). The CDR3 spans 17 residues. CDR1 is MRHNA, CDR2 SNTAGT, per germline. V was cut by 2 bases and J by 0 bases, with 14 bases left in between. DNA for the CDR3: TGTGCCAGCAGTGACGGGGGACTACCGCCCTCTGGAAACACCATATATTTT. Its translation is CASSDGGLPPSGNTIYF.

The chain is built from TRBV19 and TRBJ1-5; D not certain. Germline loops: CDR1 LNHDA, CDR2 SQIVND (reference sequence). CDR3 size: 15 residues. Between the trimmed V and J ends, which lost 6 bases and 0 bases, there was a span of 12 bases. The chain's CDR3 is CASRTGGSSNQPQHF. CDR3 DNA sequence: TGTGCCAGTAGAACCGGCGGCAGTAGCAATCAGCCCCAGCATTTT.

The chain is built from TRBV6-5 and TRBJ2-1, with D perhaps matching TRBD1 (5 bases). Deletions cut 7 bases from V and 12 bases from J, with 13 bases between. CDR3 length: 11 residues. CDR1 is MNHEY, CDR2 SVGAGI, per germline. In DNA form, the CDR3 reads TGTGCCAGCACAGGCGACAGTTTGCAGTTCTTC. The encoded protein is CASTGDSLQFF.

V gene TRBV5-4 combines with J gene TRBJ1-3, with 8 bases lining up with TRBD2. The J call is in doubt because the DNA end fits TRBJ2-2 better. This CDR3 contains 15 residues. Germline V gene lookup returns CDR1 SGHNT and CDR2 YYREEE (reference sequence). The CDR3 is CASSIAGRETGELFF. The CDR3 DNA reads as TGTGCCAGCAGCATAGCCGGGAGGGAAACCGGGGAGCTGTTTTTT.

The genes are TRBV11-3 and TRBJ2-1; a weak D match, TRBD2 (7 bases). The CDR3 is made up of 15 amino acids. CDR1 and CDR2 from the germline V gene are SGHNT and YENEEA. The V end lost 0 bases, the J end lost 7 bases, and 13 bases lay between the germline ends. For the CDR3, the DNA is TGTGCCAGCAGCTTAGAAGGGGGAGGGCCAAATGAGCAGTTCTTC. This codes for CASSLEGGGPNEQFF.

The chain couples TRBV28 to TRBJ2-7; 8 bases fit TRBD1. Germline trimming cut 8 bases from V and 2 bases from J; bases unmatched to any gene: 11. The germline V gene has CDR1 MDHEN and CDR2 SYDVKM. This CDR3 has 15 residues. This CDR3 is CASGSRDRLTYEQYF. The DNA of the CDR3 is TGTGCCAGCGGAAGCCGGGACAGGTTAACCTACGAGCAGTACTTC.

The V and J genes are TRBV7-9 and TRBJ1-1; D is possibly TRBD1 (6 bases). Germline V gene data show CDR1 as SEHNR and CDR2 as FQNEAQ (reference sequence). The CDR3 covers 14 residues. V lost 2 bases and J lost 7, with 14 bases in between. The CDR3 reads CASSLIQGQGEAFF. The DNA of the CDR3 is TGTGCCAGCAGCTTAATTCAGGGGCAAGGTGAAGCTTTCTTT.

The genes are TRBV10-2 and TRBJ1-3; D gene ambiguous. The CDR3 extends over 15 amino acids. The germline gives CDR1 WSHSY, CDR2 SAAADI. Trimming left V 0 bases short and J 4 bases short, with 10 bases between. The CDR3 nucleotides are TGCGCCAGCAGTGAGTCGAGAGGTACCGGAAACACCATATATTTT. Translated: CASSESRGTGNTIYF.

The CDR3 here is CASSSWGSGNTGELFF. CDR3 DNA: TGTGCCAGCAGTTCCTGGGGTAGCGGGAACACCGGGGAGCTGTTTTTT. This chain uses TRBV27 with TRBJ2-2; TRBD2 might be the D (6 bases). V was shortened by 4 bases and J by 1 base, with 13 bases between the two germline ends. The V gene's germline CDR1 is MNHEY and CDR2 SMNVEV (reference sequence). This CDR3 spans 16 amino acids.

The chain carries TRBV9 and TRBJ2-5; tentatively, D is TRBD1 (5 bases). The CDR3 is made up of 14 amino acids. Trimming left V 2 bases short and J 5 bases short, with 13 bases between. The germline V gene has CDR1 SGDLS and CDR2 YYNGEE. CDR3 sequence: CASSVTDKRETQYF. The DNA of the CDR3 is TGTGCCAGCAGCGTTACGGACAAGAGGGAGACCCAGTACTTC.

J is TRBJ1-1 and V is TRBV5-1; D is ambiguous. The CDR3 consists of 13 residues. Trimming pared 0 bases from V and 1 base from J, leaving 4 bases between. Germline CDR1 and CDR2: SGHRS and YFSETQ. The CDR3 is CASSLDKNTEAFF. CDR3 coding DNA: TGCGCCAGCAGCTTGGACAAGAACACTGAAGCTTTCTTT.

The V gene is TRBV18, the J gene TRBJ2-2; D gene unclear. CDR3 size: 11 residues. The V gene lost 6 bases and the J gene lost 7 bases, with 6 bases spanning the gap. Germline V lookup: CDR1 KGHSH, CDR2 LQKENI. The CDR3 loop is CASSLDGELFF. The CDR3 DNA sequence: TGTGCCAGCTCGTTAGACGGGGAGCTGTTTTTT.

The chain has TRBV30 and TRBJ2-7; TRBD2 might be the D (5 bases). This CDR3 contains 15 residues. Trimming stripped 3 bases from V and 5 bases from J, with 20 bases between. In germline, CDR1 is GTSNPN, CDR2 SVGIG (reference sequence). CDR3 bases: TGTGCCTGGAGCGTATTTAGCGTAACCCCTGACGAGCAGTACTTC. It yields the protein CAWSVFSVTPDEQYF.

The genes are TRBV19 and TRBJ2-4, with 15 bases identical to TRBD2. The V gene end was trimmed by 1 base and the J gene end by 7 bases; junction bases not matched to a gene: 5. Germline assignment: CDR1 LNHDA and CDR2 SQIVND (reference sequence). The CDR3 length is 17 residues. CDR3 DNA: TGTGCCAGTAGTATAGTGGGGACTAGCGGGAGGCCCAACATTCAGTACTTC. Translation gives CASSIVGTSGRPNIQYF.

The rearrangement uses TRBV30 and TRBJ2-5; TRBD2 matches 9 bases. J gave up 4 bases and V 1 base, and 10 bases lay outside the gene matches. CDR1 is GTSNPN and CDR2 is SVGIG in the germline V gene (reference sequence). The CDR3 is made up of 16 amino acids. DNA of the CDR3: TGTGCCTGGAGTGACGATAGCGGGAGATATCGAGAGACCCAGTACTTC. Its protein product is CAWSDDSGRYRETQYF. Looking up the rest from reference TRBV30 and TRBJ2-5 gives the full variable domain: SQTIHQWPATLVQPVGSPLSLECTVEGTSNPNLYWYRQAAGRGLQLLFYSVGIGQISSEVPQNLSASRPQDRQFILSSKKLLLSDSGFYLCAWSDDSGRYRETQYFGPGTRLLVL.

This chain links TRBV19 with TRBJ2-5; TRBD1 aligns across 12 bases. In germline, CDR1 is LNHDA, CDR2 SQIVND (reference sequence). The CDR3 runs 14 residues. V gave up 8 bases and J gave up 0 bases; unmatched junction bases: 1. CDR3 sequence: CASGDRGHQETQYF. DNA for the CDR3: TGTGCCAGTGGGGACAGGGGGCACCAAGAGACCCAGTACTTC.

The V and J genes are TRBV5-4 and TRBJ1-1; no clear D. Looked up from germline, CDR1 is SGHNT and CDR2 is YYREEE (reference sequence). The CDR3 is 13 amino acids. With 4 bases removed from V and 7 bases from J, the gap between germline ends came to 14 bases. The CDR3 DNA reads as TGTGCCAGCAGCCCATCACTTAAGTATGAAGCTTTCTTT. Translation gives CASSPSLKYEAFF.

The rearrangement joins TRBV7-8 to TRBJ1-5; D is undetermined. V shed 4 bases and J shed 0 bases, with 4 bases lying between them. The CDR3 runs 13 residues. Per germline, CDR1 SGHVS and CDR2 FQNEAQ. The CDR3 DNA reads as TGTGCCAGCAGCTCTTCTAGCAATCAGCCCCAGCATTTT. Translated, it gives CASSSSSNQPQHF.

The J gene is TRBJ1-5, the V gene TRBV5-1; a possible D gene is TRBD1 (6 bases). The CDR3 covers 15 residues. Germline V CDR1 and CDR2: SGHRS, YFSETQ. Trimming took off 4 bases at V and 0 bases at J, with 11 bases between the two ends. CDR3 in amino acids: CASSEGTLSNQPQHF. CDR3 DNA: TGCGCCAGCAGCGAGGGGACACTTAGCAATCAGCCCCAGCATTTT.

The genes are TRBV29-1 and TRBJ2-1; 14 bases map to TRBD2. From germline, CDR1 is SQVTM and CDR2 ANQGSEA. CDR3 length: 15 amino acids. J gave up 10 bases and V 5 bases, and 10 bases lay outside the gene matches. The CDR3 region is CSVFGTSGSRGEQFF. DNA of the CDR3: TGCAGCGTTTTTGGGACTAGCGGGAGTAGAGGCGAGCAGTTCTTC.

As for this clone: The sample contains more than one DNA sequence encoding this CDR3. This chain connects TRBV19 to TRBJ1-5, with D unclear. This CDR3 is 13 amino acids long. CDR1 and CDR2 from the germline V gene are LNHDA and SQIVND (reference sequence). The ends were cut back, 3 bases at V and 4 bases at J, with 7 bases in the middle. CDR3: CASSIESNQPQHF. In nucleotides, the CDR3 is TGTGCCAGTAGTATCGAGAGTAATCAGCCCCAGCATTTT.

The chain has TRBV7-3 and TRBJ2-2, with a possible D match to TRBD1 (6 bases). Trimming shortened V by 4 bases and J by 0 bases, and 12 bases separated the two germline ends. This CDR3 is 16 amino acids long. Germline V gives CDR1 SGHTA, CDR2 FQGTGA. CDR3 nucleotide sequence: TGTGCCAGCAGCTGGACGGGGACACCGAACACCGGGGAGCTGTTTTTT. Translation gives CASSWTGTPNTGELFF.

The V and J genes are TRBV19 and TRBJ1-2, with D unresolved. Trimming took off 7 bases at V and 0 bases at J, with 15 bases between the two ends. CDR1 LNHDA and CDR2 SQIVND come from the germline V gene (reference sequence). The CDR3 has 15 residues. CDR3 in amino acids: CASKPEPTANYGYTF. The CDR3 nucleotides are TGTGCCAGTAAACCCGAACCCACAGCTAACTATGGCTACACCTTC.

J is TRBJ2-7 and V is TRBV23-1; 10 bases are shared with TRBD2. TRBV23-1 is sorted into the ORF group, with uncertain function. The CDR3 has 16 amino acids. Trimming at V came to 4 bases and at J to 2 bases, leaving 8 bases not matched to a gene. The CDR3 loop is CASSPNSGRKAYEQYF. The CDR3 DNA reads as TGCGCCAGCAGTCCAAATAGCGGGAGGAAGGCCTACGAGCAGTACTTC.

The chain couples TRBV11-3 to TRBJ2-1, with 7 bases matching TRBD2. The CDR3 is made up of 13 amino acids. V shed 3 bases, J shed 7 bases, and the junction held 3 bases outside the gene matches. The germline gives CDR1 SGHNT, CDR2 YENEEA. The CDR3 sequence: CASSLGRENEQFF. In DNA form, the CDR3 reads TGTGCCAGCAGCTTGGGGCGGGAGAATGAGCAGTTCTTC.

This chain links TRBV7-9 with TRBJ2-7, with 9 nucleotides matching TRBD1. CDR1 SEHNR and CDR2 FQNEAQ come from the germline V gene (reference sequence). Losses at the gene ends were 5 bases for V and 3 bases for J; bases not matched to a gene: 11. This CDR3 comprises 16 residues. The CDR3 DNA is TGTGCCAGCAGCCCGGGACAGGGAAAAGCTAGCTACGAGCAGTACTTC. It yields the protein CASSPGQGKASYEQYF.

The chain links TRBV14 to TRBJ1-2; no clear D gene. This CDR3 has 14 residues. Trimming shortened V by 1 base and J by 1 base, and 7 bases separated the two germline ends. The germline gives CDR1 SGHDN, CDR2 FVKESK. Here the CDR3 DNA reads TGTGCCAGCAGCCAAGCCAGGATTAACTATGGCTACACCTTC. Translated, it gives CASSQARINYGYTF.

V and J are TRBV28 and TRBJ2-7; weak D call: TRBD2 (5 bases). Germline CDR1 MDHEN, CDR2 SYDVKM. Trimming left V 5 bases short and J 6 bases short, with 20 bases between. The CDR3 spans 15 residues. In DNA, the CDR3 is TGTGCCAGCAGTCCCCACGGGCTAGCCCGAGGCGAGCAGTACTTC. This codes for CASSPHGLARGEQYF.

CDR3 sequence (DNA): TGTGCCATCAGTGACCTCGTGGAGGGGGCGCGTGGCTACACCTTC. This encodes CAISDLVEGARGYTF. The rearrangement links TRBV10-3 to TRBJ1-2, with 7 bases lining up with TRBD1. Germline-derived CDR1 and CDR2 are ENHRY and SYGVKD. The CDR3 length is 15 residues. After removal of 3 bases from V and 7 bases from J, the junction contained 11 bases not matched to a gene.